Sequencing of this T cell receptor (beta chain) was carried out in a study of shared T cell receptors in the human thymus. This CDR3 has 15 amino acids. The ends lost 6 bases at V and 7 bases at J; junction bases unmatched: 10. Germline CDR1 and CDR2: MNHEY and SVGAGI. The table came from immunoSEQ multiplex PCR; TCRdb's copy has only in-frame clones and leaves some out. There are approximately 660,000 clones in the sample; 88% occur only once, and 0.0095% to 0.012% lies in the top ten. The data also belong to a second study, concerning human thymus T cells. Turning to that study: It was healthy Finnish infants having corrective surgery for congenital heart defects who were the donors. Corrective heart surgery yielded the resections from which the thymus tissue came.

This clonotype originated in a boy less than two years old with a congenital heart defect. The V and J genes are TRBV6-5 and TRBJ1-4; TRBD1 agrees at 8 bases. Sequenced: thymocytes. Here the CDR3 reads CASRAPGTGGEKLFF. CDR3 in DNA: TGTGCCAGCAGGGCTCCCGGGACAGGTGGTGAAAAACTGTTTTTT.